Shown below are 26 T cell receptor beta chains from a single sample sequenced in a study of blood T cell repertoires in COVID-19. Assay: immunoSEQ multiplex PCR; the TCRdb copy retains only in-frame clones and omits some. Here the sample spans about 310,000 clones, around 90% being singletons. Input material: PBMCs or T cells enriched from blood (not recorded which). The receptors were sampled from a woman aged 18-29 years who had recovered from COVID-19.

V and J are TRBV5-6 and TRBJ1-1; D not certain. The V and J ends lost 1 base and 6 bases respectively, with 13 bases between them. The CDR3 is made up of 14 amino acids. The germline V gene has CDR1 SGHDT and CDR2 YYEEEE. The CDR3 reads CASSLTEIFAEAFF. DNA of the CDR3: TGTGCCAGCAGCTTGACGGAGATTTTCGCTGAAGCTTTCTTT.

The chain has TRBV5-1 and TRBJ1-3, with 7 bases fitting TRBD1. V was clipped by 3 bases and J by 2 bases; unmatched bases: 8. Germline CDR1 SGHRS, CDR2 YFSETQ. The CDR3 is 16 amino acids. The CDR3 coding sequence is TGCGCCAGCAGCTCGACAGGGTTGGTCGCTGGAAACACCATATATTTT. Encoded protein: CASSSTGLVAGNTIYF.

The genes are TRBV7-2 and TRBJ2-1, with 8 bases identical to TRBD2. The germline gives CDR1 SGHTA, CDR2 FQGNSA. The CDR3 sequence is 15 residues long. Trimming at V came to 5 bases and at J to 6 bases, leaving 9 bases not matched to a gene. CDR3 in DNA: TGTGCCAGCAGCACCCAGCGGGAGCCGGGCAATGAGCAGTTCTTC. Its protein is CASSTQREPGNEQFF.

This chain connects TRBV5-1 to TRBJ2-1, with 8 nucleotides matching TRBD2. The CDR3 loop spans 16 amino acids. CDR1 and CDR2 from the germline V gene are SGHRS and YFSETQ. V gave up 0 bases and J gave up 4 bases; unmatched junction bases: 6. In DNA form, the CDR3 reads TGCGCCAGCAGCTTGGAGTCTAGCGGGCCTTACAATGAGCAGTTCTTC. It encodes CASSLESSGPYNEQFF.

The chain carries TRBV11-3 and TRBJ2-7; TRBD1 matches 8 bases. The V gene's germline CDR1 is SGHNT and CDR2 YENEEA. This CDR3 region has 14 residues. V lost 4 bases to trimming and J lost 9 bases; unmatched junction nucleotides: 11. The chain's CDR3 is CASSSRTGSAVQYF. For the CDR3, the DNA is TGTGCCAGCAGCTCCCGGACAGGGAGTGCGGTGCAGTACTTC.

The rearrangement uses TRBV7-9 and TRBJ1-1; perhaps TRBD1 as D (6 bases). The CDR3 is 15 residues long. V was cut by 6 bases and J by 4 bases, with 18 bases left in between. Germline values: CDR1 SEHNR, CDR2 FQNEAQ (reference sequence). This CDR3 is CASRANGTPGTEAFF. In DNA, the CDR3 is TGTGCCAGCAGGGCAAACGGGACACCTGGCACTGAAGCTTTCTTT.

The J gene is TRBJ2-7, the V gene TRBV6-5, with D maybe TRBD1 (5 bases). Trimming took 6 bases from V and 3 from J, leaving 18 bases between them. The CDR3 length is 15 residues. Germline V gene sequence: CDR1 MNHEY, CDR2 SVGAGI. The CDR3 nucleotides read TGTGCCAGCAGCGAGCAGGGTGTAAAAGGCTACGAGCAGTACTTC. Encoded protein: CASSEQGVKGYEQYF.

The chain employs TRBV7-9 and TRBJ1-1; 8 nucleotides agree with TRBD1. J gave up 1 base and V 5 bases, and 3 bases lay outside the gene matches. Germline CDR1 is SEHNR and CDR2 is FQNEAQ (reference sequence). This CDR3 contains 14 residues. The CDR3 reads CASSAQGENTEAFF. In DNA form, the CDR3 reads TGTGCCAGCAGCGCACAGGGGGAGAACACTGAAGCTTTCTTT.

The V call is TRBV28, the J call TRBJ1-2, with 8 bases identical to TRBD1. CDR1 and CDR2 from the germline V gene are MDHEN and SYDVKM. J lost 11 bases, V lost 5 bases, and 22 bases had no gene match. CDR3 length equals 17 residues. The CDR3 DNA sequence: TGTGCCAGCAGTCCAACTAAAGACAGGGGACTTGTCGATAGGTACACCTTC. It encodes CASSPTKDRGLVDRYTF.

The genes are TRBV6-2 or TRBV6-3 and TRBJ1-2, with D perhaps TRBD1 (6 bases). The germline V and J ends were trimmed by 0 bases and 7 bases, with 9 bases remaining between them. This CDR3 comprises 13 residues. Germline V gene data show CDR1 as MNHEY and CDR2 as SVGEGT. Here the CDR3 reads CASSYSGGPGYTF. CDR3 DNA: TGTGCCAGCAGTTACTCAGGGGGACCTGGCTACACCTTC.

The V and J genes are TRBV29-1 and TRBJ2-5; TRBD2 agrees at 7 bases. The length of the CDR3 is 15 residues. V was clipped by 5 bases and J by 2 bases; unmatched bases: 11. Germline CDR1 reads SQVTM; CDR2 reads ANQGSEA. DNA of the CDR3: TGCAGCGTTAGTGGGAGCGGGGCTATACAAGAGACCCAGTACTTC. It is translated as CSVSGSGAIQETQYF.

The rearrangement uses TRBV5-4 and TRBJ1-6; possibly TRBD1 for D (6 bases). The CDR3 consists of 15 residues. V gave up 6 bases and J gave up 7 bases, with 17 bases separating them. CDR1 is SGHNT and CDR2 is YYREEE in the germline V gene (reference sequence). CDR3 DNA sequence: TGTGCCAGCACTTTAACGGACAGCCCAAATTCACCCCTCCACTTT. Amino acids: CASTLTDSPNSPLHF.

V usage is TRBV5-8 and J usage is TRBJ1-5; 10 positions match TRBD1. The CDR3 covers 17 residues. Germline lookup yields CDR1 SGHTS and CDR2 YDEGEE. With V trimmed by 0 bases and J by 3 bases, 6 bases remained unmatched. CDR3 protein: CASSLDRDRGSNQPQHF. The CDR3 DNA reads TGTGCCAGCAGCTTGGATCGGGACAGGGGTTCCAATCAGCCCCAGCATTTT. Drawing the rest from reference TRBV5-8 and TRBJ1-5, the complete variable domain is EAGVTQSPTHLIKTRGQQATLRCSPISGHTSVYWYQQALGLGLQFLLWYDEGEERNRGNFPPRFSGRQFPNYSSELNVNALELEDSALYLCASSLDRDRGSNQPQHFGDGTRLSIL.

This clone was detected only once. J is TRBJ2-3 and V is TRBV3-1 (or the pseudogene TRBV3-2); TRBD2 is a possible D gene (6 bases). Trimming left V 1 base short and J 2 bases short, with 19 bases between. This CDR3 spans 18 amino acids. The germline gives CDR1 LGHDT, CDR2 YNNKEL (reference sequence). This CDR3 is CASSQVLASANPTDTQYF. The CDR3 bases are TGTGCCAGCAGCCAAGTGTTGGCTAGCGCAAACCCCACAGATACGCAGTATTTT.

The chain recombines TRBV27 with TRBJ1-1, with no clear D. V was pared by 0 bases and J by 3 bases, with 8 bases between. The CDR3 covers 14 residues. CDR1 is MNHEY and CDR2 is SMNVEV in the germline V gene (reference sequence). The DNA for the CDR3 is TGTGCCAGCAGTTTATCGATGAGTGACACTGAAGCTTTCTTT. It codes for CASSLSMSDTEAFF.

The V gene is TRBV6-2 or TRBV6-3, the J gene TRBJ2-3, with D possibly being TRBD2 (6 bases). V lost 2 bases, J lost 3 bases, and 9 bases lay in between. CDR3 length: 14 residues. Germline V gene sequence: CDR1 MNHEY, CDR2 SVGEGT. The CDR3 sequence is CASSYMGGTDTQYF. The DNA of the CDR3 is TGTGCCAGCAGTTACATGGGGGGAACAGATACGCAGTATTTT.

The chain's CDR3 is CATLKSVDRNYGYTF. CDR3 nucleotides: TGTGCCACACTAAAATCAGTCGACCGGAACTATGGCTACACCTTC. The chain couples TRBV2 to TRBJ1-2; D gene unclear. CDR1 SNHLY and CDR2 FYNNEI come from the germline V gene. V lost 10 bases, J lost 2 bases, and 20 bases lay in between. CDR3 length: 15 amino acids.

The rearrangement links TRBV5-1 to TRBJ1-5; 7 bases line up with TRBD1. Germline CDR1 and CDR2: SGHRS and YFSETQ. The V gene end was trimmed by 0 bases and the J gene end by 5 bases; junction bases not matched to a gene: 5. The CDR3 has 15 residues. The CDR3 DNA reads as TGCGCCAGCAGCTTGGGGACAGGAGGGCATCAGCCCCAGCATTTT. Its translation is CASSLGTGGHQPQHF.

This clone was found a few times. The V call is TRBV6-6, the J call TRBJ1-1; 8 bases align to TRBD1. The germline V gene encodes CDR1 MNHNY and CDR2 SVGAGI (reference sequence). The CDR3 spans 13 residues. V dropped 6 bases and J dropped 6; count of bases not matched to a gene: 6. The CDR3 nucleotides read TGTGCCAGCAGCCGGGGACAGGCCTCTGAAGCTTTCTTT. This gives the protein CASSRGQASEAFF.

The chain recombines TRBV5-6 with TRBJ2-5; 15 bases are shared with TRBD2. The CDR3 runs 18 residues. CDR1 and CDR2 from the germline V gene are SGHDT and YYEEEE. The V gene end was trimmed by 3 bases and the J gene end by 5 bases; junction bases not matched to a gene: 11. CDR3 bases: TGTGCCAGCAGCTGGTGGACTAGCGGGGGGGCCGAGGACGAGACCCAGTACTTC. Amino acids: CASSWWTSGGAEDETQYF.

This clone was seen once. This rearrangement joins TRBV27 to TRBJ1-1, with 7 bases fitting TRBD1. From germline, CDR1 is MNHEY and CDR2 SMNVEV (reference sequence). V was pared by 4 bases and J by 1 base, with 9 bases of the junction left unmatched. This CDR3 is built from 16 residues. The CDR3, as DNA: TGTGCCAGCAGTTACACGGACAGGCGCAAGAACACTGAAGCTTTCTTT. Translation: CASSYTDRRKNTEAFF.

The chain uses TRBV19 and TRBJ2-1; 12 bases map to TRBD2. CDR1 and CDR2 from the germline V gene are LNHDA and SQIVND (reference sequence). This CDR3 comprises 20 residues. V shed 1 base, J shed 1 base, and the junction held 11 bases outside the gene matches. Here the CDR3 DNA reads TGTGCCAGTAGTATAGGTTCTGGCGGTCTAGCGGGAGGGTCCTACAATGAGCAGTTCTTC. It encodes CASSIGSGGLAGGSYNEQFF.

The genes are TRBV4-1 and TRBJ2-3, with TRBD2 matching over 9 bases. CDR3 length equals 19 residues. V dropped 0 bases and J dropped 4; count of bases not matched to a gene: 14. The germline V gene encodes CDR1 MGHRA and CDR2 YSYEKL. Here the CDR3 DNA reads TGCGCCAGCAGCCAAGATTCCCTGTTCGTAGCGGGAGAGGCAGATACGCAGTATTTT. Its protein is CASSQDSLFVAGEADTQYF.

V gene TRBV4-2 combines with J gene TRBJ1-1, with 7 bases aligning to TRBD1. In germline, CDR1 is LGHNA, CDR2 YNFKEQ. Trimming cost V 3 bases and J 3 bases; bases outside gene matches: 7. The CDR3 is 15 residues long. The CDR3 loop is CASSQGLRGDTEAFF. The CDR3 DNA reads as TGTGCCAGCAGCCAGGGCCTCAGGGGGGACACTGAAGCTTTCTTT.

Only one count was recorded for this clone. The CDR3 protein is CASSPRQDLLTDTQYF. The CDR3 nucleotides read TGTGCCAGCAGTCCACGACAGGATCTTCTCACAGATACGCAGTATTTT. The chain recombines TRBV27 with TRBJ2-3; maybe TRBD1 (6 bases). The CDR3 consists of 16 residues. Trimming pared 5 bases from V and 2 bases from J, leaving 17 bases between. Per germline, CDR1 MNHEY and CDR2 SMNVEV (reference sequence).

The chain links TRBV10-3 to TRBJ1-4; D gene unclear. CDR3 size: 14 residues. CDR1 ENHRY and CDR2 SYGVKD come from the germline V gene. V was trimmed by 3 bases and J by 6 bases, leaving 11 bases between them. The CDR3 sequence is CAISDRESYEKLFF. In DNA form, the CDR3 reads TGTGCCATCAGTGACCGGGAGAGCTATGAAAAACTGTTTTTT.